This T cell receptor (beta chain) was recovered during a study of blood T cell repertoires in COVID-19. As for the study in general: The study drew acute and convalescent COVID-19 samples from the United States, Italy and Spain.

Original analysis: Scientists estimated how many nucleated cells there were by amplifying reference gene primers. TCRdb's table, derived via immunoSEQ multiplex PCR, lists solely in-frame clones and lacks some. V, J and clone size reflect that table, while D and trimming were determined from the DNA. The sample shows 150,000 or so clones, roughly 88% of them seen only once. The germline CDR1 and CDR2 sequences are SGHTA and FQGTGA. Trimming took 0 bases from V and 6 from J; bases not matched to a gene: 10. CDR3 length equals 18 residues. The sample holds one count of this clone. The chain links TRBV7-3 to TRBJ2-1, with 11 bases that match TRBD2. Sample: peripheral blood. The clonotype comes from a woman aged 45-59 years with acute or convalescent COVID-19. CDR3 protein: CASSLTAAGLAASNEQFF. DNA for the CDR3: TGTGCCAGCAGCTTAACGGCCGCGGGACTAGCGGCGAGCAATGAGCAGTTCTTC.